Each of the 3 T cell receptor beta chains below was sequenced from the same sample in a study of cytomegalovirus exposure and HLA in healthy donors. The study ran its PCR with 60 Vbeta and 13 Jbeta primers. Profiling relied on immunoSEQ multiplex PCR, and the TCRdb table lists in-frame clones only, not all of them. Of approximately 170,000 clones detected, roughly 84% appear once; the ten largest clones hold 0.95% to 1.5%. The specimen was PBMCs. Source of these receptors: a boy between 2 and 15 years old in good health and CMV-seronegative.

J is TRBJ1-5 and V is TRBV5-6; tentatively, D is TRBD1 (5 bases). V lost 1 base and J 10 bases, leaving 18 bases between the germline ends. CDR3 size: 15 residues. Germline V gene data show CDR1 as SGHDT and CDR2 as YYEEEE. The CDR3 sequence is CASSLWAGPKGPQHF. The DNA for the CDR3 is TGTGCCAGCAGCTTGTGGGCGGGACCCAAAGGACCCCAGCATTTT.

The V and J genes are TRBV11-1 and TRBJ2-7, with 7 nucleotides matching TRBD1. CDR1 and CDR2 (germline): SGHAT, FQDESV (reference sequence). The CDR3 is made up of 12 amino acids. V dropped 6 bases and J dropped 2; count of bases not matched to a gene: 1. The CDR3 region has the DNA TGTGCCAGCAGGACAGGGACCTACGAGCAGTACTTC. This translates into CASRTGTYEQYF.

The V gene is TRBV30, the J gene TRBJ2-2, with 7 bases aligning to TRBD2. The CDR3 contains 15 residues. Germline values: CDR1 GTSNPN, CDR2 SVGIG (reference sequence). Losses at the gene ends were 1 base for V and 5 bases for J; bases not matched to a gene: 7. The CDR3 spells CAWSAGLVRTGELFF. CDR3 coding DNA: TGTGCCTGGAGTGCCGGACTAGTCCGGACCGGGGAGCTGTTTTTT. The full variable domain, with the rest looked up from reference TRBV30 and TRBJ2-2, is SQTIHQWPATLVQPVGSPLSLECTVEGTSNPNLYWYRQAAGRGLQLLFYSVGIGQISSEVPQNLSASRPQDRQFILSSKKLLLSDSGFYLCAWSAGLVRTGELFFGEGSRLTVL.